The 12 T cell receptor beta chains reported below all come from one sample, sequenced in a study of cytomegalovirus exposure and HLA in healthy donors. PCR primers comprised 60 Vbeta and 13 Jbeta primers. Profiled with immunoSEQ multiplex PCR; TCRdb holds only in-frame clones, not every one. The sample yields about 140,000 clones, 76% seen once. Sequenced input: PBMCs. The origin of the receptors is a man aged 40-50 years in good health and CMV-seronegative.

The chain links TRBV5-1 to TRBJ1-1, with D perhaps matching TRBD1 (6 bases). Germline CDR1 is SGHRS and CDR2 is YFSETQ. The V gene lost 0 bases and the J gene lost 7 bases, with 16 bases spanning the gap. This CDR3 has 15 residues. CDR3: CASSLAGGETGEAFF. CDR3 bases: TGCGCCAGCAGCTTGGCGGGCGGAGAGACAGGTGAAGCTTTCTTT.

This clone was counted a single time. This chain's CDR3 is CARGQGCEQYF. For the CDR3, the DNA is TGTGCCAGGGGGCAGGGGTGCGAGCAGTACTTC. The chain employs TRBV7-7 and TRBJ2-7; the D gene is possibly TRBD1 (6 bases). V was clipped by 9 bases and J by 6 bases, with 12 bases between them. This CDR3 has 11 amino acids. Germline assignment: CDR1 SSHAT and CDR2 FNYEAQ (reference sequence).

The chain has TRBV5-4 and TRBJ1-1; possibly TRBD1 for D (6 bases). CDR3 length: 14 amino acids. Trimming removed 4 bases from V and 0 bases from J, with 10 bases in between. Germline loops: CDR1 SGHNT, CDR2 YYREEE (reference sequence). CDR3 residues: CASSNREMNTEAFF. DNA of the CDR3: TGTGCCAGCAGCAACAGGGAAATGAACACTGAAGCTTTCTTT.

The rearrangement uses TRBV7-9 and TRBJ2-1; TRBD2 aligns across 9 bases. Germline V CDR1 and CDR2: SEHNR, FQNEAQ (reference sequence). CDR3 length equals 16 residues. The J segment lost 3 bases and the V segment lost 4 bases, leaving 7 bases of the junction unmatched. CDR3 in amino acids: CASSSRASGVYNEQFF. The CDR3 nucleotides read TGTGCCAGCAGCTCGCGGGCTAGCGGGGTCTACAATGAGCAGTTCTTC.

The chain has TRBV27 and TRBJ2-7; D is unresolved. The V end was cut by 3 bases, the J end by 2 bases, with 11 bases between. Germline loops: CDR1 MNHEY, CDR2 SMNVEV (reference sequence). The CDR3 runs to 14 residues. The CDR3 region has the DNA TGTGCCAGCAGTTTCAAAGACACCGCCTACGAGCAGTACTTC. It translates to CASSFKDTAYEQYF.

CDR3 amino acids: CASSLTSGTGGSYSYEQYF. The DNA for the CDR3 is TGTGCCAGCAGTTTAACCTCCGGGACAGGGGGTTCCTATTCTTACGAGCAGTACTTC. This chain links TRBV2 with TRBJ2-7; 11 nucleotides line up with TRBD1. Germline CDR1 is SNHLY and CDR2 is FYNNEI. Trimming at V came to 5 bases and at J to 4 bases, leaving 19 bases not matched to a gene. The CDR3 loop spans 19 amino acids. The complete variable domain, with remaining parts taken from reference TRBV2 and TRBJ2-7, reads EPEVTQTPSHQVTQMGQEVILRCVPISNHLYFYWYRQILGQKVEFLVSFYNNEISEKSEIFDDQFSVERPDGSNFTLKIRSTKLEDSAMYFCASSLTSGTGGSYSYEQYFGPGTRLTVT.

The rearrangement links TRBV11-2 to TRBJ2-1, with 10 bases fitting TRBD2. The CDR3 is 15 amino acids. The germline gives CDR1 SGHAT, CDR2 FQNNGV. J lost 7 bases, V lost 3 bases, and 6 bases had no gene match. The CDR3 nucleotides are TGTGCCAGCAGCTTCAGCGGGGGGGCTTTTAATGAGCAGTTCTTC. The encoded protein is CASSFSGGAFNEQFF.

CDR3 loop: CASSSWTYLIRHEQYF. CDR3 nucleotide sequence: TGTGCCAGCAGTTCCTGGACATACCTCATAAGACACGAGCAGTACTTC. V and J are TRBV27 and TRBJ2-7; tentative D call: TRBD1 (5 bases). The germline CDR1 and CDR2 sequences are MNHEY and SMNVEV (reference sequence). This CDR3 is built from 16 residues. The V end was cut by 4 bases, the J end by 5 bases, with 21 bases between.

CDR3 DNA: TGTGCCAGTTTCCAGCGGTACACAGATACGCAGTATTTT. It yields the protein CASFQRYTDTQYF. The chain employs TRBV28 and TRBJ2-3, with a weak D call TRBD2 (5 bases). The CDR3 is 13 residues long. Germline V lookup: CDR1 MDHEN, CDR2 SYDVKM. The germline V and J ends were trimmed by 9 bases and 2 bases, with 12 bases remaining between them.

The genes are TRBV29-1 and TRBJ2-5, with 8 positions matching TRBD2. V lost 2 bases, J lost 3 bases, and 2 bases stayed unmatched. CDR3 length: 13 residues. CDR1 is SQVTM and CDR2 is ANQGSEA in the germline V gene. CDR3 coding DNA: TGCAGCGTTGAAAGGCGGGGGGAAGAGACCCAGTACTTC. Amino acids: CSVERRGEETQYF.

This chain uses TRBV28 with TRBJ2-7; 7 nucleotides align to TRBD2. Trimming took 8 bases from V and 5 from J; bases not matched to a gene: 15. Per germline, CDR1 MDHEN and CDR2 SYDVKM. CDR3 length: 15 amino acids. CDR3 amino acids: CASRPPAGKGNEQYF. As DNA, the CDR3 is TGTGCCAGCCGTCCCCCAGCGGGAAAGGGGAACGAGCAGTACTTC. The full variable domain, completed using reference TRBV28 and TRBJ2-7, is DVKVTQSSRYLVKRTGEKVFLECVQDMDHENMFWYRQDPGLGLRLIYFSYDVKMKEKGDIPEGYSVSREKKERFSLILESASTNQTSMYLCASRPPAGKGNEQYFGPGTRLTVT.

V gene TRBV10-3 combines with J gene TRBJ1-1; tentative D call: TRBD1 (5 bases). The CDR3 has 13 amino acids. Germline V gene lookup returns CDR1 ENHRY and CDR2 SYGVKD. Trimming took off 10 bases at V and 1 base at J, with 13 bases between the two ends. CDR3 protein: CANGGTANTEAFF. CDR3 sequence (DNA): TGTGCCAACGGAGGGACGGCGAACACTGAAGCTTTCTTT.